This T cell receptor (beta chain) originates from a study of vaccination effects on CD4 cells after COVID-19. Turning to the study itself: It was a median of 72 days after the second dose that post-vaccine samples were obtained. Study observations and caveats: By a late point after vaccination, infection- and vaccine-induced clones had shrunk markedly through clonal contraction. After vaccination of healthy people, only 1 of 255 vaccine-induced clones cross-reacted with common cold coronaviruses.

Viral peptide pool expansion of antigen-specific CD4+ T cells preceded sequencing in the ViraFEST assay. On approximately day 9 of culture, CD4+ T cells were separated out. Subjects were given two BNT162b2 or mRNA-1273 vaccine doses. Half of the medium was exchanged for IL-2 medium on both days 3 and 7. This table comes from immunoSEQ multiplex PCR, and its TCRdb copy is limited to in-frame clones, with some not included. The data contain about 15,000 clones, 65% to 75% of them singletons. This clone came up a few times. Its antigen is not known. CDR3 length: 13 residues. Germline lookup yields CDR1 SGHTA and CDR2 FQGNSA. V was trimmed by 3 bases and J by 0 bases, leaving 5 bases between them.

Here the sequenced sample was CD4+ T cells from PBMCs cultured with HCoV-NL63 spike peptides, taken after COVID-19 vaccination. The V and J genes are TRBV7-2 and TRBJ1-1; D ambiguous. The TCR originated in a human donor who received a COVID-19 vaccine. CDR3 sequence (DNA): TGTGCCAGCAGCTTGTTGGTGAACACTGAAGCTTTCTTT. Its protein is CASSLLVNTEAFF.